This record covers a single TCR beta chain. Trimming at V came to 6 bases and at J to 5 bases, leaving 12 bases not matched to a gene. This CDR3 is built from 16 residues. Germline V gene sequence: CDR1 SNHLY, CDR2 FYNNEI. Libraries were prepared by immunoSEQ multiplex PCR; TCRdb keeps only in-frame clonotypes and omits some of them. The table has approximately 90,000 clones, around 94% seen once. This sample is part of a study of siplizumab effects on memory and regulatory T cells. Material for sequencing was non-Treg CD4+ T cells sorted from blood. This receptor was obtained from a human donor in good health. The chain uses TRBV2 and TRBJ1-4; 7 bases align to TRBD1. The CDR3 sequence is CASRAGRQGPNEKLFF. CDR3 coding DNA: TGTGCCAGCAGGGCTGGTCGACAGGGACCCAATGAAAAACTGTTTTTT.